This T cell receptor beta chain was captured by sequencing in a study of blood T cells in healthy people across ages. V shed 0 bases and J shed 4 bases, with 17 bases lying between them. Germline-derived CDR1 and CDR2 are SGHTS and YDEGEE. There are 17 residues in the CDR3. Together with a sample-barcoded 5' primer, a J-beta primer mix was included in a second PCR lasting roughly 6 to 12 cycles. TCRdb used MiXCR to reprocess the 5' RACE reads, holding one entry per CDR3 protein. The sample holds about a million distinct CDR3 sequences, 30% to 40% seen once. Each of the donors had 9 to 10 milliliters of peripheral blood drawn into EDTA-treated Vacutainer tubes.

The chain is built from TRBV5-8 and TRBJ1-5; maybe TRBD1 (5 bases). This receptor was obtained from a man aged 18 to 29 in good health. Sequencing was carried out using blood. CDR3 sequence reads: CASSLERGTSRNQPQHF. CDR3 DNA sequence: TGTGCCAGCAGCTTGGAAAGGGGAACCAGTCGGAATCAGCCCCAGCATTTT. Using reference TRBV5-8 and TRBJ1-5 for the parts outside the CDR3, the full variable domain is EAGVTQSPTHLIKTRGQQATLRCSPISGHTSVYWYQQALGLGLQFLLWYDEGEERNRGNFPPRFSGRQFPNYSSELNVNALELEDSALYLCASSLERGTSRNQPQHFGDGTRLSIL.